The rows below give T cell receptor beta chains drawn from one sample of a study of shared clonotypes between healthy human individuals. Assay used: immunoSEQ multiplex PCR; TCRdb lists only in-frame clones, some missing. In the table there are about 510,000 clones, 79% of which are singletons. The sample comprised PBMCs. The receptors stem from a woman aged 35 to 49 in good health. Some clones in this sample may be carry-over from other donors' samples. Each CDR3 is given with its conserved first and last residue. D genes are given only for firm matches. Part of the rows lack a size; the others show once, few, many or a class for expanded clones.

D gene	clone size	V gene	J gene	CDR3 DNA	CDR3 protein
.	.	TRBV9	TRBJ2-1	TGTGCCAGCAGCGTATTGGGAGACCACTACAATGAGCAGTTCTTC	CASSVLGDHYNEQFF
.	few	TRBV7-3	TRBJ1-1	TGTGCCAGCAGCTTAAACGAAATTACTAACACTGAAGCTTTCTTT	CASSLNEITNTEAFF
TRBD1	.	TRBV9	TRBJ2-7	TGTGCCAGCAGCGTAGGACAGGGACCCGAGCAGTACTTC	CASSVGQGPEQYF
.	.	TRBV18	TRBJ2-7	TGTGCCAGCTCACCATTACGCAGGGGAACTGGGGAGCAGTACTTC	CASSPLRRGTGEQYF
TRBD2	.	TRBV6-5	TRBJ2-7	TGTGCCAGCAGTTACCAGAGGGCTAGCGGGATATACGAGCAGTACTTC	CASSYQRASGIYEQYF
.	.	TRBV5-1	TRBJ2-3	TGCGCCAGCAGCTTGACCCCTTTCACAGATACGCAGTATTTT	CASSLTPFTDTQYF
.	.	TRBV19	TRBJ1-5	TGTGCCAGTAGTATCGGTTGGAGTAGCAATCAGCCCCAGCATTTT	CASSIGWSSNQPQHF
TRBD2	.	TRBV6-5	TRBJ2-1	TGTGCCAGCAGTTTTAGGACTAGACACAATGAGCAGTTCTTC	CASSFRTRHNEQFF
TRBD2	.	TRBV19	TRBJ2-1	TGTGCCAGTAATGGGACTAGCCTCGTCGGCTCCTACAATGAGCAGTTCTTC	CASNGTSLVGSYNEQFF
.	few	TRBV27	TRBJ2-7	TGTGCCAGCAGTTTACTGGGCAGGAATAGCTACGAGCAGTACTTC	CASSLLGRNSYEQYF
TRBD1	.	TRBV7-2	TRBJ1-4	TGTGCCAGCAGCTTAGTGACAGGGCCCAATGAAAAACTGTTTTTT	CASSLVTGPNEKLFF
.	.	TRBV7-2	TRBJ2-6	TGTGCCAGCAGCCTAGGGGGGACAGGGGCCAACGTCCTGACTTTC	CASSLGGTGANVLTF
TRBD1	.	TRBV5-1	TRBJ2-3	TGCGCCAGCAGACAGGGGTCGAATAGAATAGATACGCAGTATTTT	CASRQGSNRIDTQYF